This TCR beta chain was identified during a study of blood T cell repertoires in COVID-19. Study summary: PBMCs, B-cell-depleted T cells, or T cells were the source of the cDNA or gDNA that made up the material.

The V and J ends lost 3 bases and 6 bases, in that order; junction bases with no gene match: 9. CDR1 SGHAT and CDR2 FQNNGV come from the germline V gene. This CDR3 has 16 amino acids. Study processing details: Cell counts per sample came from amplifying reference gene primers. The protocol was immunoSEQ multiplex PCR, while the TCRdb copy is restricted to in-frame clones and leaves out a portion. V and J calls and clone size are those listed in that table; D and trimming were worked out from the DNA. The data contain hundreds of thousands of clones, approximately 90% of them seen just once; the ten biggest clones take up about 5%.

The sequencing sample was made of peripheral blood. The rearrangement links TRBV11-2 to TRBJ2-3; 10 bases line up with TRBD2. This TCR came from a man aged 40-49 years with acute or convalescent COVID-19. Here the CDR3 DNA reads TGTGCCAGCAGCTTGCTGACTAGCGGGCCGAAGGATACGCAGTATTTT. Its translation is CASSLLTSGPKDTQYF. The full variable domain, in which reference TRBV11-2 and TRBJ2-3 provide the parts outside the CDR3, is EAGVAQSPRYKIIEKRQSVAFWCNPISGHATLYWYQQILGQGPKLLIQFQNNGVVDDSQLPKDRFSAERLKGVDSTLKIQPAKLEDSAVYLCASSLLTSGPKDTQYFGPGTRLTVL.